A single sample is the source of the 7 T cell receptor beta chains below, sequenced in a study of CD8 T cells in ankylosing spondylitis. TCRdb reanalysed the 5' RACE reads using MiXCR and keeps one entry per CDR3 protein. The sample yields about 150,000 distinct CDR3 sequences, around 6.6% seen once. What was sequenced was blood, either unsorted or a sorted T cell fraction (not recorded which). The receptors shown here come from a female donor with ankylosing spondylitis or in good health (not recorded which).

This clonotype was seen at least ten times. V and J are TRBV12-3 or TRBV12-4 and TRBJ1-2; D remains ambiguous. Trimming removed 7 bases from V and 5 bases from J, with 8 bases in between. The CDR3 contains 11 residues. CDR3 sequence: CASTSNYGYTF. The CDR3 DNA reads TGTGCCAGCACCTCGAATTATGGCTACACCTTC.

At least ten counts were recorded for this clonotype. CDR3 region: CASSTGSTNEKLFF. The CDR3 DNA reads as TGTGCCAGCAGTACGGGCTCAACTAATGAAAAACTGTTTTTT. The chain is built from TRBV6-1 and TRBJ1-4; D is unresolved. Germline CDR1 reads MNHNS; CDR2 reads SASEGT. Trimming left V 5 bases short and J 0 bases short, with 7 bases between. This CDR3 spans 14 amino acids.

This clonotype was counted at least ten times. This rearrangement joins TRBV9 to TRBJ1-3; D unresolved. The CDR3 runs 17 residues. CDR1 and CDR2 from the germline V gene are SGDLS and YYNGEE. Trimming took off 1 base at V and 0 bases at J, with 14 bases between the two ends. In DNA form, the CDR3 reads TGTGCCAGCAGCGTATTGGACCAATCAAGCTCTGGAAACACCATATATTTT. It yields the protein CASSVLDQSSSGNTIYF.

Ten or more counts support this clonotype. CDR3 DNA: TGTGCCAGCAGCTTAGAGGTTAATCAGCCCCAGCATTTT. Protein product: CASSLEVNQPQHF. V is TRBV7-9 and J is TRBJ1-5; D unresolved. Germline lookup yields CDR1 SEHNR and CDR2 FQNEAQ (reference sequence). There are 13 residues in the CDR3. V was trimmed by 1 base and J by 4 bases, leaving 5 bases between them.

This rearrangement joins TRBV5-6 to TRBJ2-5, with a weak D call TRBD2 (6 bases). This CDR3 is built from 13 residues. CDR1 is SGHDT and CDR2 is YYEEEE in the germline V gene. V shed 4 bases and J shed 5 bases, with 12 bases lying between them. The CDR3 DNA reads TGTGCCAGCAGCGCGGGGCAGCGGGAGACCCAGTACTTC. This codes for CASSAGQRETQYF.

This clonotype came up many times. This rearrangement joins TRBV4-1 to TRBJ1-2; D gene uncertain. V dropped 1 base and J dropped 3 bases, with 15 bases sitting between them. The CDR3 is 16 amino acids. Germline values: CDR1 MGHRA, CDR2 YSYEKL. CDR3: CASSQGAATTYYGYTF. CDR3 coding DNA: TGCGCCAGCAGCCAAGGGGCAGCAACTACTTACTATGGCTACACCTTC.

This clonotype was seen a handful of times. This chain uses TRBV20-1 with TRBJ1-3; 7 positions agree with TRBD1. The CDR3 consists of 15 residues. Unmatched junction bases numbered 11, after V lost 5 bases and J lost 4 bases. CDR1 is DFQATT, CDR2 SNEGSKA, per germline (reference sequence). Here the CDR3 reads CSAQGDRSLGNTIYF. The CDR3 bases are TGCAGTGCTCAGGGGGATCGCAGTCTGGGAAACACCATATATTTT.